Below, one T cell receptor beta chain is given with its context. Participant-given clinical history determined each cohort assignment. Resolution of symptoms, clearance, or two negative PCRs was present in recovered Cohort 3 donors. The CDR3 consists of 12 residues. Germline V gene data show CDR1 as LGHDT and CDR2 as YNNKEL (reference sequence). V shed 0 bases and J shed 11 bases, with 10 bases lying between them. Assay: immunoSEQ multiplex PCR; the TCRdb copy retains only in-frame clones and omits some. The sample includes fewer than 500,000 clones, around 89% seen only once; the top ten take around 1.1%. The record originates from a study of blood T cell repertoires in COVID-19.

The sequenced sample consisted of PBMCs or T cells enriched from blood (not recorded which). This receptor was obtained from a man aged 25-45 years who had recovered from COVID-19. V gene TRBV3-1 (or the pseudogene TRBV3-2) combines with J gene TRBJ1-1; no clear D. Here the CDR3 reads CASSQEGLDAFF. The CDR3 region has the DNA TGTGCCAGCAGCCAAGAAGGACTTGACGCTTTCTTT.